This T cell receptor beta chain was found in a study of immune cell composition in non-small cell lung cancer. Study context: Tumours were mainly lung adenocarcinoma or squamous cell carcinoma. The study's findings and limits: Tumour-associated clones >0.5% occurred in approximately 34% of adenocarcinomas, about 69% of squamous. Smoking pack-years did not significantly correlate with tumour TCR-beta clonality. Shared sequences between tumour-reactive and dominant in vivo clones were not proven.

This clone has only one observation. Its antigen remains unidentified. V lost 5 bases, J lost 0 bases, and 0 bases stayed unmatched. Germline loops: CDR1 SGHNT, CDR2 YENEEA. The CDR3 runs 14 residues. Data came from immunoSEQ multiplex PCR; TCRdb stores just in-frame clones and leaves some out. This sample yields 14,000 or so clones, of which over 75% are seen a single time; roughly 11% belongs to the top ten. This chain joins TRBV11-3 and TRBJ1-4, with 7 bases aligning to TRBD1. This TCR derives from a human donor with non-small cell lung cancer. Specimen: lung tumor tissue. CDR3 nucleotide sequence: TGTGCCAGCAGCGGGACAGCAACTAATGAAAAACTGTTTTTT. Translated, it gives CASSGTATNEKLFF.